A single sample gave rise to the 21 T cell receptor beta chains below, sequenced in a study of vaccination and CD4 T cells after COVID-19. The treatment is: roughly 10-day PBMC culture with coronavirus spike peptide pools or control peptides (ViraFEST assay). Sequencing of cultured CD4+ T cell DNA used the Oncomine TCR Beta short-read assay. TCRdb reanalysed the PCR reads using MiXCR and keeps one entry per CDR3 protein. The sample comprises 15,000 or so distinct CDR3 sequences, approximately 40% of which are singletons, and roughly 24% rests with the top ten. These receptors' targets are unknown. The material sequenced was CD4+ T cells from blood, cultured in vitro, taken before SARS-CoV-2 vaccination. These receptors were taken from a human donor who received a COVID-19 vaccine.

The V call is TRBV28, the J call TRBJ1-2; 7 bases are a match to TRBD1. Germline trimming cut 6 bases from V and 7 bases from J; bases unmatched to any gene: 11. The germline gives CDR1 MDHEN, CDR2 SYDVKM. This CDR3 region has 14 residues. The CDR3 protein is CASRYRDSGLGYTF. The CDR3, as DNA: TGTGCCAGCAGGTACCGGGACAGTGGGCTTGGCTACACCTTC.

This chain connects TRBV27 to TRBJ1-4; 9 bases map to TRBD1. Germline CDR1 and CDR2: MNHEY and SMNVEV (reference sequence). The CDR3 spans 15 residues. Trimming took 4 bases from V and 8 from J; bases not matched to a gene: 8. Here the CDR3 DNA reads TGTGCCAGCAGTTCCTCCGGGACAGGGCCGGAAAAACTGTTTTTT. It codes for CASSSSGTGPEKLFF.

This clonotype has more than one count but fewer than ten. The J gene is TRBJ2-2, the V gene TRBV7-8, with TRBD1 matching over 7 bases. Per the germline V gene, CDR1 is SGHVS and CDR2 is FQNEAQ. The CDR3 length is 14 residues. V trimming: 6 bases; J trimming: 1 base; junction bases outside the gene matches: 2. CDR3 sequence: CASSGTVNTGELFF. The DNA of the CDR3 is TGTGCCAGCAGTGGGACAGTGAACACCGGGGAGCTGTTTTTT.

The count of this clonotype is one. The rearrangement links TRBV12-2 to TRBJ1-2; the table's D call of TRBD1 was not tested on the DNA. TRBV12-2 is assigned pseudogene status. CDR3 length: 14 amino acids. The CDR3 coding sequence is TGTGCAAGTCGCTTAGCGCGGACAGCCTATGGCTACACCTTC. Its translation is CASRLARTAYGYTF.

The chain recombines TRBV21-1 with TRBJ1-2. TRBV21-1 is noted as a pseudogene. CDR3 length: 14 amino acids. CDR3 loop: CASSNNRRVYGYTF. The CDR3 DNA follows: TGTGCCAGCAGCAATAATCGGAGGGTCTATGGCTACACCTTC.

The chain carries TRBV6-1 and TRBJ1-1, with a tentative D call TRBD1 (5 bases). From germline, CDR1 is MNHNS and CDR2 SASEGT. The CDR3 is made up of 14 amino acids. V shed 1 base and J shed 6 bases, with 12 bases lying between them. This CDR3 is CASSEDGRGAEAFF. The DNA of the CDR3 is TGTGCCAGCAGTGAAGACGGCAGAGGGGCTGAAGCTTTCTTT.

J is TRBJ1-2 and V is TRBV20-1; 8 nucleotides match TRBD1. The V and J ends lost 5 bases and 3 bases, in that order; junction bases with no gene match: 11. The CDR3 sequence is 15 residues long. The germline V gene has CDR1 DFQATT and CDR2 SNEGSKA (reference sequence). The CDR3: CSAPSAGGGYYGYTF. The CDR3 bases are TGCAGTGCTCCATCCGCAGGGGGCGGGTACTATGGCTACACCTTC.

This rearrangement joins TRBV6-1 to TRBJ1-1, with 7 bases lining up with TRBD1. Per germline, CDR1 MNHNS and CDR2 SASEGT. The junction had 17 bases not matched to a gene; V was cut back by 8 bases and J by 5 bases. This CDR3 has 16 amino acids. The CDR3 DNA follows: TGTGCCAGCGGACTCAGGTTTCGACAGGGCGGGACTGAAGCTTTCTTT. Its translation is CASGLRFRQGGTEAFF.

This clonotype was observed a handful of times. The chain uses TRBV24-1 and TRBJ2-7; 15 nucleotides match TRBD2. CDR1 and CDR2 (germline): KGHDR, SFDVKD. V trimming: 4 bases; J trimming: 7 bases; junction bases outside the gene matches: 10. This CDR3 contains 17 residues. CDR3 in amino acids: CATSDGTSGGIGREQYF. The CDR3 bases are TGTGCCACCAGTGACGGGACTAGCGGGGGGATCGGGAGGGAGCAGTACTTC.

This clonotype was counted between two and nine times. V is TRBV20-1 and J is TRBJ2-3; maybe TRBD2 (6 bases). The germline CDR1 and CDR2 sequences are DFQATT and SNEGSKA (reference sequence). The CDR3 length is 15 residues. V gave up 3 bases and J gave up 3 bases, with 16 bases separating them. CDR3 in amino acids: CSASYEGGRTDTQYF. The CDR3 nucleotides read TGCAGTGCTAGTTACGAGGGAGGAAGAACAGATACGCAGTATTTT.

This clonotype turned up a few times. The chain uses TRBV12-3 or TRBV12-4 and TRBJ1-6; 11 nucleotides match TRBD1. V was clipped by 2 bases and J by 9 bases; unmatched bases: 6. This CDR3 is 16 amino acids long. This CDR3 reads CASSLRGQGVLSPLHF. In nucleotides, the CDR3 is TGTGCCAGCAGTTTAAGGGGACAGGGGGTTCTTTCACCCCTCCACTTT.

This chain uses TRBV6-1 with TRBJ2-7, with TRBD2 matching 11 bases. Germline CDR1 is MNHNS and CDR2 is SASEGT. CDR3 length: 17 amino acids. After removal of 7 bases from V and 0 bases from J, the junction contained 11 bases not matched to a gene. The CDR3 nucleotides read TGTGCCAGCAAGCTTAGCGGGGGGGCTTACAGCTCCTACGAGCAGTACTTC. Translation gives CASKLSGGAYSSYEQYF.

With respect to this clonotype: At one of its ends the junction is not consistent with the germline gene, which may arise from a read error. J is TRBJ1-2 and V is TRBV4-1; D might be TRBD1 (5 bases). CDR3 size: 14 residues. Germline loops: CDR1 MGHRA, CDR2 YSYEKL. CDR3 DNA sequence: TGCGCCAGCGGCCAAGAGGGACGCAACTATGGCTACACCTTC. This codes for CASGQEGRNYGYTF.

DNA for the CDR3: TGTGCCAGCAGCTTCAGGGGGCAGGCTTCACCCCTCCACTTT. Protein sequence: CASSFRGQASPLHF. The chain links TRBV5-6 to TRBJ1-6; 8 nucleotides line up with TRBD1. CDR1 and CDR2 from the germline V gene are SGHDT and YYEEEE. This CDR3 is built from 14 residues. V was pared by 2 bases and J by 9 bases, with 4 bases of the junction left unmatched.

The V gene is TRBV20-1, the J gene TRBJ2-3; D possibly uses TRBD1 or TRBD2 (6 bases each). Germline CDR1 is DFQATT and CDR2 is SNEGSKA (reference sequence). The CDR3 runs 16 residues. The V and J ends lost 4 bases and 1 base respectively, with 18 bases between them. CDR3 region: CSAKGSGAYGTDTQYF. The CDR3 region has the DNA TGCAGTGCTAAGGGGTCGGGGGCTTACGGCACAGATACGCAGTATTTT.

This clonotype was detected a few times. The rearrangement uses TRBV10-1 and TRBJ2-5; no firm D call. CDR1 and CDR2 (germline): WNHNN, SYGVQD (reference sequence). This CDR3 comprises 12 residues. The V end was cut by 8 bases, the J end by 5 bases, with 12 bases between. Written as DNA, the CDR3 is TGCGCCAGCGGCGAACGGCGGGAGACCCAGTACTTC. Translation gives CASGERRETQYF.

The chain employs TRBV28 and TRBJ1-2, with D possibly being TRBD1 (5 bases). V lost 8 bases, J lost 8 bases, and 21 bases lay in between. Germline V gene data show CDR1 as MDHEN and CDR2 as SYDVKM. The CDR3 totals 14 residues. CDR3 amino acids: CASWGSNSIGGYTF. For the CDR3, the DNA is TGTGCCAGCTGGGGCAGTAACTCCATAGGGGGCTACACCTTC.

The chain combines TRBV19 with TRBJ1-2, with D unclear. The V gene lost 3 bases and the J gene lost 4 bases, with 3 bases spanning the gap. CDR1 is LNHDA and CDR2 is SQIVND in the germline V gene (reference sequence). The length of the CDR3 is 11 residues. The CDR3 is CASSILYGYTF. In DNA form, the CDR3 reads TGTGCCAGTAGTATCCTCTATGGCTACACCTTC.

This clonotype showed up just a few times. CDR3 in amino acids: CASSIGGGSGANVLTF. The DNA for the CDR3 is TGTGCCAGCAGTATTGGCGGGGGCTCTGGGGCCAACGTCCTGACTTTC. The chain is built from TRBV6-1 and TRBJ2-6; 7 bases fit TRBD2. The CDR3 covers 16 residues. CDR1 and CDR2 (germline): MNHNS, SASEGT. J was trimmed by 0 bases and V by 5 bases; bases with no gene match: 4.

Points on this clonotype: A junction end diverges from the germline sequence, so it may reflect a read error. The J gene is TRBJ1-6, the V gene TRBV20-1; TRBD1 is a possible D gene (6 bases). From germline, CDR1 is DFQATT and CDR2 SNEGSKA (reference sequence). There are 16 residues in the CDR3. In DNA form, the CDR3 reads TGCAGTACTAGAGATGGGGGAGGGGGGGACAATTCACCCCTCCACTTT. This gives the protein CSTRDGGGGDNSPLHF.

The chain recombines TRBV2 with TRBJ2-5; 13 bases map to TRBD2. The CDR3 spans 18 residues. The J segment lost 4 bases and the V segment lost 5 bases, leaving 13 bases of the junction unmatched. In germline, CDR1 is SNHLY, CDR2 FYNNEI. CDR3 nucleotide sequence: TGTGCCAGCAGTACCGGGACTAGCGGGGTTAGACTCGGAGAGACCCAGTACTTC. This gives the protein CASSTGTSGVRLGETQYF.